A selection of T cell receptor beta chains follows, all from one sample in a study of beta chain features in type 1 diabetes. TCRdb's copy holds only in-frame clones and misses some; the assay was immunoSEQ multiplex PCR. The repertoire holds about 290,000 clones, with approximately 8% as singletons. Material: central memory CD4+ T cells from blood. The source of these receptors is a woman aged 18-29 years in good health. CDR3s include the opening cysteine and the closing phenylalanine or tryptophan. The order of the fields is V gene, clone size, J gene, D gene, CDR3 DNA, CDR3 protein. D genes are given only for firm matches. The size entry is marked missing in some rows and otherwise reads once, few, many or a size class.

v_gene: TRBV28
abundance: -
j_gene: TRBJ1-2
d_gene: -
CDR3nt: TGTGCCAGCAGCTTGATTAACTATGGCTACACCTTC
CDR3aa: CASSLINYGYTF

v_gene: TRBV5-4
abundance: -
j_gene: TRBJ2-7
d_gene: TRBD2
CDR3nt: TGTGCCAGCAGCTTGGCCCGGGGGGCGGGAGGACTCTACGAGCAGTACTTC
CDR3aa: CASSLARGAGGLYEQYF

v_gene: TRBV11-2
abundance: few
j_gene: TRBJ1-2
d_gene: TRBD1
CDR3nt: TGTGCCAGCAGCCCGAGACAGGGGCATGGCTACACCTTC
CDR3aa: CASSPRQGHGYTF

v_gene: TRBV6-1
abundance: -
j_gene: TRBJ2-3
d_gene: -
CDR3nt: TGTGCCAGCAGTGAATATGCCCAGTCACGGTATTTT
CDR3aa: CASSEYAQSRYF

v_gene: TRBV5-4
abundance: -
j_gene: TRBJ2-1
d_gene: TRBD1
CDR3nt: TGTGCCAGCAGCTTGGCGAGGGGGCGGCAGTTCTTC
CDR3aa: CASSLARGRQFF

v_gene: TRBV7-6
abundance: few
j_gene: TRBJ2-3
d_gene: TRBD2
CDR3nt: TGTGCCAGCAGCTTAGGGACTAGCGGGGAAGATACGCAGTATTTT
CDR3aa: CASSLGTSGEDTQYF

v_gene: TRBV6-1
abundance: -
j_gene: TRBJ1-5
d_gene: -
CDR3nt: TGTGCCAGCAGCCAGACAGCTAGCAATCAGCCCCAGCATTTT
CDR3aa: CASSQTASNQPQHF

v_gene: TRBV29-1
abundance: -
j_gene: TRBJ2-7
d_gene: -
CDR3nt: TGCAGCGCCCTAGGACTGCCGACCTACGAGCAGTACTTC
CDR3aa: CSALGLPTYEQYF

v_gene: TRBV7-2
abundance: -
j_gene: TRBJ1-6
d_gene: -
CDR3nt: TGTGCCAGCAGCTCTGGGTGGGGGGGAGCGAATTCACCCCTCCACTTT
CDR3aa: CASSSGWGGANSPLHF

v_gene: TRBV7-9
abundance: -
j_gene: TRBJ1-1
d_gene: -
CDR3nt: TGTGCCAGCAGCCAAAGTAATGGGCCTGAAGCTTTCTTT
CDR3aa: CASSQSNGPEAFF

v_gene: TRBV19
abundance: many
j_gene: TRBJ2-5
d_gene: -
CDR3nt: TGTGCCAGTAGTAGAGGACAAGAGACCCAGTACTTC
CDR3aa: CASSRGQETQYF

v_gene: TRBV28
abundance: -
j_gene: TRBJ2-5
d_gene: -
CDR3nt: TGTGCCAGCAGTTTACTTCAGGGAGAAGAGACCCAGTACTTC
CDR3aa: CASSLLQGEETQYF

v_gene: TRBV5-4
abundance: few
j_gene: TRBJ2-1
d_gene: TRBD2
CDR3nt: TGTGCCAGCAGCTTGTTACTAGCGGGGGGGCCTGGCGAGCAGTTCTTC
CDR3aa: CASSLLLAGGPGEQFF

v_gene: TRBV29-1
abundance: few
j_gene: TRBJ2-1
d_gene: -
CDR3nt: TGCAGCGTGGGAGGCGTCCGATACAATGAGCAGTTCTTC
CDR3aa: CSVGGVRYNEQFF

v_gene: TRBV18
abundance: -
j_gene: TRBJ1-6
d_gene: -
CDR3nt: TGTGCCAGCTCATGGGAGATCGGGACGGTGGAGAGTCCCCTCCACTTT
CDR3aa: CASSWEIGTVESPLHF